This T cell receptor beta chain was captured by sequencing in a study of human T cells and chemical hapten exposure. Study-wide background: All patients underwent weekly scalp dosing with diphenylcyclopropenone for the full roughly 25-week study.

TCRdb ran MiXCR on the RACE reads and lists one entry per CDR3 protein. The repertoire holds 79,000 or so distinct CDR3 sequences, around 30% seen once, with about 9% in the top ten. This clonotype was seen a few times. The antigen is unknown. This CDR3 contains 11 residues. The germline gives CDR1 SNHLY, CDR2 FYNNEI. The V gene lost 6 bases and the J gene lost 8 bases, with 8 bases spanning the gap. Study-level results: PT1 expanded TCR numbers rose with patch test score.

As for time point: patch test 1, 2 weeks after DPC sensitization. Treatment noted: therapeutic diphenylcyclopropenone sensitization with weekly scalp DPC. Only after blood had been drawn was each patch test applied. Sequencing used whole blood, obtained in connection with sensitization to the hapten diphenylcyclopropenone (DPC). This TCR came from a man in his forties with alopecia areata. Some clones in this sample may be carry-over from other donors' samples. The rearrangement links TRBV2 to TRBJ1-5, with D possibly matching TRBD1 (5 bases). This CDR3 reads CASRRGEPQHF. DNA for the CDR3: TGTGCCAGCAGGCGGGGGGAGCCCCAGCATTTT.